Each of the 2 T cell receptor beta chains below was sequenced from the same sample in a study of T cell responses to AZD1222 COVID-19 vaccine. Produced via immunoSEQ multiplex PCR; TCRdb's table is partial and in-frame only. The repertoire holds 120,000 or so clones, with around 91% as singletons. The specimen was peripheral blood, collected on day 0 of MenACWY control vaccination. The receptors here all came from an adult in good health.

The CDR3 DNA reads as TGTGCCAGCAGTTACGGGGACTTTTATAGCAATCAGCCCCAGCATTTT. Translating gives CASSYGDFYSNQPQHF. V gene TRBV6-5 combines with J gene TRBJ1-5; the D gene is possibly TRBD1 (5 bases). Trimming removed 2 bases at V and 0 bases at J, with 11 bases between. The CDR3 is 16 amino acids. CDR1 is MNHEY, CDR2 SVGAGI, per germline.

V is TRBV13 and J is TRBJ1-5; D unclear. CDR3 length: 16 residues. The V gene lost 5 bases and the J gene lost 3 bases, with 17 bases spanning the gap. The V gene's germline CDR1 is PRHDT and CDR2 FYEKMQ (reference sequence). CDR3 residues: CASSRVERVSNQPQHF. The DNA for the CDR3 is TGTGCCAGCAGCAGAGTCGAGAGGGTTTCCAATCAGCCCCAGCATTTT.